The 23 T cell receptor beta chains given below trace back to one sample, sequenced in a study of technical replicates of blood from a handful of donors (dated 2017 in TCRdb). The receptor library was made with the immunoSEQ multiplex PCR assay. TCRdb limited this immuneACCESS table to in-frame rearrangements with V and J called. A share of clones is missing; checked studies link under half to unresolved V genes, and the rest is unexplained. The sample table records about 90,000 clones; 92% of these occur just once. About 0.26% of the sample is held by the ten biggest clonotypes. The sequenced material came from T cells isolated from PBMCs. The source of these receptors is a human donor in good health.

CDR3: CASSIMGQGSDEQYF. CDR3 nucleotides: TGTGCCAGTAGTATAATGGGGCAGGGGTCCGACGAGCAGTACTTC. J is TRBJ2-7 and V is TRBV19; D possibly corresponds to TRBD1 (6 bases). V was shortened by 2 bases and J by 5 bases, with 16 bases between the two germline ends. Germline V lookup: CDR1 LNHDA, CDR2 SQIVND (reference sequence). The CDR3 is made up of 15 amino acids.

This chain links TRBV28 with TRBJ1-1; D unclear. In germline, CDR1 is MDHEN, CDR2 SYDVKM. V was clipped by 8 bases and J by 6 bases, with 22 bases between them. This CDR3 is built from 15 residues. Here the CDR3 reads CASGTRVHLAAEAFF. DNA of the CDR3: TGTGCCAGCGGAACTAGGGTGCATTTGGCCGCTGAAGCTTTCTTT.

The rearrangement uses TRBV7-8 and TRBJ1-1; 7 nucleotides line up with TRBD1. The CDR3 has 15 residues. Trimming cost V 5 bases and J 1 base; bases outside gene matches: 7. CDR1 SGHVS and CDR2 FQNEAQ come from the germline V gene. Here the CDR3 DNA reads TGTGCCAGCAGCCCAGACAGGGTACGGAACACTGAAGCTTTCTTT. This encodes CASSPDRVRNTEAFF.

J is TRBJ2-1 and V is TRBV5-6; 8 bases map to TRBD2. Germline lookup yields CDR1 SGHDT and CDR2 YYEEEE. This CDR3 contains 18 residues. After removal of 0 bases from V and 0 bases from J, the junction contained 8 bases not matched to a gene. The CDR3 region has the DNA TGTGCCAGCAGCTTGGCGGGGGGGACCACAAGCTCCTACAATGAGCAGTTCTTC. Protein product: CASSLAGGTTSSYNEQFF. The full variable domain, rest sourced from reference TRBV5-6 and TRBJ2-1, is DAGVTQSPTHLIKTRGQQVTLRCSPKSGHDTVSWYQQALGQGPQFIFQYYEEEERQRGNFPDRFSGHQFPNYSSELNVNALLLGDSALYLCASSLAGGTTSSYNEQFFGPGTRLTVL.

This clone was seen more than once but under ten times. The chain couples TRBV30 to TRBJ2-2, with a tentative D call TRBD1 (6 bases). Deletions cut 3 bases from V and 6 bases from J, with 14 bases between. The CDR3 is made up of 14 amino acids. Looked up from germline, CDR1 is GTSNPN and CDR2 is SVGIG (reference sequence). This chain's CDR3 is CAWRNFRGSGELFF. The DNA for the CDR3 is TGTGCCTGGAGGAATTTCAGGGGTTCCGGGGAGCTGTTTTTT.

This clone was seen only once. V gene TRBV5-1 combines with J gene TRBJ2-3; tentative D call: TRBD2 (7 bases). Trimming took 0 bases from V and 4 from J, leaving 12 bases between them. Germline loops: CDR1 SGHRS, CDR2 YFSETQ. The CDR3 has 15 amino acids. DNA of the CDR3: TGCGCCAGCAGCTTGGGGGGGGGCCACCCAGATACGCAGTATTTT. Translation: CASSLGGGHPDTQYF. The entire variable domain, with the rest obtained from reference TRBV5-1 and TRBJ2-3, is as follows: KAGVTQTPRYLIKTRGQQVTLSCSPISGHRSVSWYQQTPGQGLQFLFEYFSETQRNKGNFPGRFSGRQFSNSRSEMNVSTLELGDSALYLCASSLGGGHPDTQYFGPGTRLTVL.

As DNA, the CDR3 is TGTGCCAGCAGCTTAGCGGGGGGACAGGGGTATGGCTACACCTTC. It encodes CASSLAGGQGYGYTF. The chain couples TRBV7-9 to TRBJ1-2; 10 bases are shared with TRBD1. From germline, CDR1 is SEHNR and CDR2 FQNEAQ (reference sequence). V lost 0 bases, J lost 5 bases, and 3 bases stayed unmatched. This CDR3 has 15 residues.

The V call is TRBV7-9, the J call TRBJ1-4, with 8 bases identical to TRBD1. V shed 6 bases, J shed 2 bases, and the junction held 2 bases outside the gene matches. CDR1 and CDR2 (germline): SEHNR, FQNEAQ (reference sequence). The CDR3 spans 14 residues. CDR3: CASRNRGTNEKLFF. DNA of the CDR3: TGTGCCAGCAGGAACAGGGGGACTAATGAAAAACTGTTTTTT.

The chain links TRBV10-1 to TRBJ1-1; the D gene is possibly TRBD1 (5 bases). The CDR3 spans 13 residues. Trimming left V 8 bases short and J 1 base short, with 11 bases between. Germline lookup yields CDR1 WNHNN and CDR2 SYGVQD (reference sequence). Here the CDR3 reads CASRGTGNTEAFF. As DNA, the CDR3 is TGCGCCAGCCGGGGGACGGGGAACACTGAAGCTTTCTTT.

Here the CDR3 reads CASSPSNNNEQFF. The CDR3 coding sequence is TGTGCCAGCAGCCCTTCTAATAACAATGAGCAGTTCTTC. The genes are TRBV7-6 and TRBJ2-1; D gene uncertain. Germline V gene data show CDR1 as SGHVS and CDR2 as FNYEAQ. V was trimmed by 5 bases and J by 5 bases, leaving 10 bases between them. The CDR3 totals 13 residues.

V is TRBV5-6 and J is TRBJ1-5; 7 positions match TRBD1. Per germline, CDR1 SGHDT and CDR2 YYEEEE. V was clipped by 3 bases and J by 3 bases; unmatched bases: 3. The CDR3 has 14 residues. The chain's CDR3 is CASSWGQYNQPQHF. The CDR3 DNA follows: TGTGCCAGCAGCTGGGGACAGTACAATCAGCCCCAGCATTTT.

This chain joins TRBV19 and TRBJ2-4; weak D call: TRBD2 (5 bases). The germline gives CDR1 LNHDA, CDR2 SQIVND (reference sequence). The CDR3 runs 13 residues. Trimming removed 6 bases from V and 8 bases from J, with 14 bases in between. Written as DNA, the CDR3 is TGTGCCAGTAGCGAGAGGGTTCCGGACATTCAGTACTTC. It translates to CASSERVPDIQYF.

This chain joins TRBV18 and TRBJ1-3; 7 bases match TRBD1. The V gene end was trimmed by 3 bases and the J gene end by 0 bases; junction bases not matched to a gene: 8. CDR1 is KGHSH, CDR2 LQKENI, per germline. The CDR3 extends over 17 amino acids. In nucleotides, the CDR3 is TGTGCCAGCTCACCTTTTGGACAGGATAGCTCTGGAAACACCATATATTTT. This sequence encodes CASSPFGQDSSGNTIYF.

The CDR3 loop is CASSTDRADTQYF. CDR3 coding DNA: TGTGCCAGCAGTACCGACAGGGCAGATACGCAGTATTTT. The V gene is TRBV6-6, the J gene TRBJ2-3, with 7 positions matching TRBD1. CDR1 MNHNY and CDR2 SVGAGI come from the germline V gene (reference sequence). Trimming took 5 bases from V and 4 from J; bases not matched to a gene: 3. The CDR3 loop spans 13 amino acids.

The gene calls are TRBV6-1 and TRBJ2-7; possibly TRBD1 for D (5 bases). V was trimmed by 4 bases and J by 7 bases, leaving 17 bases between them. CDR3 length: 14 residues. The germline gives CDR1 MNHNS, CDR2 SASEGT. For the CDR3, the DNA is TGTGCCAGCAGTGGGCGACAGCCTGACGGGGAGCAGTACTTC. Residues: CASSGRQPDGEQYF.

The chain combines TRBV6-1 with TRBJ2-2, with 8 bases that match TRBD1. The germline gives CDR1 MNHNS, CDR2 SASEGT. The CDR3 spans 13 residues. V lost 5 bases and J lost 6; bases outside the gene matches: 2. CDR3 residues: CASSWDRSGELFF. The CDR3 nucleotides read TGTGCCAGCAGTTGGGACAGGTCCGGGGAGCTGTTTTTT.

The rearrangement links TRBV29-1 to TRBJ2-1, with D perhaps TRBD1 (6 bases). In germline, CDR1 is SQVTM, CDR2 ANQGSEA. There are 15 residues in the CDR3. With 7 bases removed from V and 8 bases from J, the gap between germline ends came to 24 bases. This chain's CDR3 is CSAFLGGRRWDEQFF. The CDR3 nucleotides read TGCAGCGCCTTCCTAGGGGGACGAAGATGGGATGAGCAGTTCTTC.

For the CDR3, the DNA is TGTGCCAGCAGCGACGAGAGCCACGGGAGGCCAGCCTACAATGAGCAGTTCTTC. Translated: CASSDESHGRPAYNEQFF. The chain has TRBV13 and TRBJ2-1, with 7 nucleotides matching TRBD2. The J segment lost 2 bases and the V segment lost 5 bases, leaving 15 bases of the junction unmatched. CDR1 and CDR2 from the germline V gene are PRHDT and FYEKMQ (reference sequence). This CDR3 has 18 residues. The full variable domain, completed using reference TRBV13 and TRBJ2-1, is AAGVIQSPRHLIKEKRETATLKCYPIPRHDTVYWYQQGPGQDPQFLISFYEKMQSDKGSIPDRFSAQQFSDYHSELNMSSLELGDSALYFCASSDESHGRPAYNEQFFGPGTRLTVL.

This sequence joins TRBV14 and TRBJ2-2, with 14 bases matching TRBD2. V was pared by 2 bases and J by 3 bases, with 5 bases of the junction left unmatched. The CDR3 runs 18 residues. The germline V gene has CDR1 SGHDN and CDR2 FVKESK. The CDR3 coding sequence is TGTGCCAGCAGCCAACAGGGACTAGCGGGAGTTGACACCGGGGAGCTGTTTTTT. Amino acids: CASSQQGLAGVDTGELFF.

This chain connects TRBV7-9 to TRBJ2-7; D perhaps matches TRBD2 (5 bases). In germline, CDR1 is SEHNR, CDR2 FQNEAQ (reference sequence). The CDR3 consists of 15 residues. The V gene lost 3 bases and the J gene lost 8 bases, with 20 bases spanning the gap. The CDR3 coding sequence is TGTGCCAGCAGCTTGGGGTCCGGCAGACTATCACAGCAGTACTTC. Translating it yields CASSLGSGRLSQQYF.

CDR3 DNA sequence: TGCGCCAGCAGCTTGGTTAGCGGGGGGCACACCGGGGAGCTGTTTTTT. Translation gives CASSLVSGGHTGELFF. V and J are TRBV5-1 and TRBJ2-2; 10 bases map to TRBD2. Germline values: CDR1 SGHRS, CDR2 YFSETQ. Trimming cost V 0 bases and J 3 bases; bases outside gene matches: 2. The CDR3 consists of 16 residues.

The gene calls are TRBV14 and TRBJ1-3; no firm D call. V was clipped by 0 bases and J by 1 base, with 7 bases between them. In germline, CDR1 is SGHDN, CDR2 FVKESK. This CDR3 spans 15 amino acids. CDR3 amino acids: CASSQDFPSGNTIYF. The DNA of the CDR3 is TGTGCCAGCAGCCAAGATTTCCCTTCTGGAAACACCATATATTTT.

The chain combines TRBV7-9 with TRBJ1-5; D gene unclear. The V end lost 1 base, the J end lost 1 base, and 14 bases lay between the germline ends. Germline CDR1 SEHNR, CDR2 FQNEAQ (reference sequence). The CDR3 consists of 17 residues. CDR3 sequence (DNA): TGTGCCAGCAGCTTAGGATCGGGGAGGATGAGCAATCAGCCCCAGCATTTT. This encodes CASSLGSGRMSNQPQHF. Combining the CDR3 with reference TRBV7-9 and TRBJ1-5 gives the whole variable domain DTGVSQNPRHKITKRGQNVTFRCDPISEHNRLYWYRQTLGQGPEFLTYFQNEAQLEKSRLLSDRFSAERPKGSFSTLEIQRTEQGDSAMYLCASSLGSGRMSNQPQHFGDGTRLSIL.